These T cell receptor beta chains were read from a single sample in a study of T cells in Graves' hyperthyroidism and ophthalmopathy. TCRdb reprocessed the multiplex PCR reads with MiXCR, giving one entry per CDR3 protein. The sample includes 300,000 to 500,000 distinct CDR3 sequences, roughly 13% of them seen just once. Sequencing input: blood. All receptors derive from a man aged 45-65 years with Graves' ophthalmopathy. Each CDR3 is given with its conserved first and last residue. D genes are given only for firm matches. Some rows mark clone size as missing; the rest say once, few, many or name a class of expanded clone.

clone size: many; J gene: TRBJ2-4; V gene: TRBV20-1; CDR3 length: 15; D gene: NA; CDR3 DNA: TGCAGTGCTAGAGATCCCTCTATTGGGGAAAACATTCAGTACTTC; CDR3 protein: CSARDPSIGENIQYF
clone size: few; J gene: TRBJ2-2; V gene: TRBV12-3/TRBV12-4; CDR3 length: 15; D gene: TRBD2; CDR3 DNA: TGTGCCAGCAGTTTGATGCGGGAGCTCACCGGGGAGCTGTTTTTT; CDR3 protein: CASSLMRELTGELFF
clone size: few; J gene: TRBJ2-1; V gene: TRBV28; CDR3 length: 17; D gene: TRBD2; CDR3 DNA: TGTGCCAGCAGTGATCATAGCGGGATGAGCTCCTACAATGAGCAGTTCTTC; CDR3 protein: CASSDHSGMSSYNEQFF
clone size: NA; J gene: TRBJ2-1; V gene: TRBV11-2; CDR3 length: 15; D gene: NA; CDR3 DNA: TGTGCCAGCAGCTTATTGGGAGTCTCCTACAATGAGCAGTTCTTC; CDR3 protein: CASSLLGVSYNEQFF
clone size: many; J gene: TRBJ2-5; V gene: TRBV4-1; CDR3 length: 14; D gene: NA; CDR3 DNA: TGCGCCAGCAGCCAAGTTGGGTTGGGGGAGACCCAGTACTTC; CDR3 protein: CASSQVGLGETQYF
clone size: many; J gene: TRBJ2-5; V gene: TRBV20-1; CDR3 length: 11; D gene: NA; CDR3 DNA: TGCAGTGCTAACGCTCAGAAGACCCAGTACTTC; CDR3 protein: CSANAQKTQYF
clone size: few; J gene: TRBJ1-2; V gene: TRBV6-6; CDR3 length: 15; D gene: NA; CDR3 DNA: TGTGCCAGCAGTTACAAAGGGACTGGGGGCTATGGCTACACCTTC; CDR3 protein: CASSYKGTGGYGYTF
clone size: NA; J gene: TRBJ1-2; V gene: TRBV12-5; CDR3 length: 16; D gene: NA; CDR3 DNA: TGTGCTAGTGGTTTTGAACGGAGGGGGGGCCTCTATGGCTACACCTTC; CDR3 protein: CASGFERRGGLYGYTF
clone size: NA; J gene: TRBJ2-3; V gene: TRBV7-9; CDR3 length: 14; D gene: NA; CDR3 DNA: TGTGCCAGCAGCTCTAGTACGAGCACAGATACGCAGTATTTT; CDR3 protein: CASSSSTSTDTQYF
clone size: few; J gene: TRBJ1-3; V gene: TRBV16; CDR3 length: 15; D gene: NA; CDR3 DNA: TGTGCCAGCAGTAGGCAGGGACGAGGAGGAAACACCATATATTTT; CDR3 protein: CASSRQGRGGNTIYF
clone size: NA; J gene: TRBJ2-2; V gene: TRBV25-1; CDR3 length: 16; D gene: NA; CDR3 DNA: TGTGCCAGCAGGCCGAACTACCCGCGAGACACCGGGGAGCTGTTTTTT; CDR3 protein: CASRPNYPRDTGELFF
clone size: many; J gene: TRBJ1-2; V gene: TRBV28; CDR3 length: 14; D gene: NA; CDR3 DNA: TGTGCCAGCAGTTTGAACAGCCTAACGGAGGGCTACACCTTC; CDR3 protein: CASSLNSLTEGYTF
clone size: many; J gene: TRBJ1-3; V gene: TRBV3-1; CDR3 length: 14; D gene: NA; CDR3 DNA: TGTGCCAGCAGCATACGGGGGCGAGGAAACACCATATATTTT; CDR3 protein: CASSIRGRGNTIYF
clone size: few; J gene: TRBJ2-7; V gene: TRBV6-2/TRBV6-3; CDR3 length: 15; D gene: NA; CDR3 DNA: TGTGCCAGCAGTTACGGGGGGGACAGAGACTACGAGCAGTACTTC; CDR3 protein: CASSYGGDRDYEQYF
clone size: few; J gene: TRBJ1-5; V gene: TRBV4-2; CDR3 length: 15; D gene: NA; CDR3 DNA: TGTGCCAGCAGCCAAGTTGACGTTAGCAATCAGCCCCAGCATTTT; CDR3 protein: CASSQVDVSNQPQHF
clone size: many; J gene: TRBJ1-4; V gene: TRBV6-1; CDR3 length: 15; D gene: TRBD1; CDR3 DNA: TGTGCCAGCTCCAAAGGGGGACAGAGTAATGAAAAACTGTTTTTT; CDR3 protein: CASSKGGQSNEKLFF
clone size: NA; J gene: TRBJ2-4; V gene: TRBV4-1; CDR3 length: 17; D gene: TRBD1; CDR3 DNA: TGTGCCAGCAGCCAGAACGACAGGGGGCTAGCCAAAAACATTCAGTACTTC; CDR3 protein: CASSQNDRGLAKNIQYF
clone size: many; J gene: TRBJ1-1; V gene: TRBV30; CDR3 length: 11; D gene: NA; CDR3 DNA: TGTGCCTGGAGCCGGACCCTAGGAGCTTTCTTT; CDR3 protein: CAWSRTLGAFF
clone size: NA; J gene: TRBJ1-5; V gene: TRBV28; CDR3 length: 12; D gene: NA; CDR3 DNA: TGTGCCAGCGAAGCGGGTTCACAGCCCCAGCATTTT; CDR3 protein: CASEAGSQPQHF
clone size: many; J gene: TRBJ2-5; V gene: TRBV12-3/TRBV12-4; CDR3 length: 15; D gene: NA; CDR3 DNA: TGTGCCAGCAGCAACCGCGGGACCCTACCAGAGACCCAGTACTTC; CDR3 protein: CASSNRGTLPETQYF